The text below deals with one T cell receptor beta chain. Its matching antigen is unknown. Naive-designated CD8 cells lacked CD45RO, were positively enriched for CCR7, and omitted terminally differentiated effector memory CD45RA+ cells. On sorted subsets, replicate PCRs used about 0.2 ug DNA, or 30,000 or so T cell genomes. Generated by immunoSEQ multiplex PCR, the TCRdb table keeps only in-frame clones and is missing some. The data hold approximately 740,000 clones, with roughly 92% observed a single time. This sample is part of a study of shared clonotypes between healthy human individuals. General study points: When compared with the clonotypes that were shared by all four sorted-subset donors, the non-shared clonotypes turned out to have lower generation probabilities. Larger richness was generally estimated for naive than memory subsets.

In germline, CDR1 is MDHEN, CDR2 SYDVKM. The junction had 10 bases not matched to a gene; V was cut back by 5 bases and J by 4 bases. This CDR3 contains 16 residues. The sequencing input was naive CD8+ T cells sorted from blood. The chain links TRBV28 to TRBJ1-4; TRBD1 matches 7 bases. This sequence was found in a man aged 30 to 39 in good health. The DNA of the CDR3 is TGTGCCAGCAGTCTTACCAGACAGGGCCTTAATGAAAAACTGTTTTTT. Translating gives CASSLTRQGLNEKLFF.